Listed below are T cell receptor beta chains from one sample, sequenced in a study of cytomegalovirus exposure and HLA in healthy donors. Here immunoSEQ multiplex PCR was the method, and the copy in TCRdb shows in-frame clones only, minus some. The repertoire has around 90,000 clones, around three quarters of them found once; the top ten carry around 7%. The sequenced sample consisted of PBMCs. The source of these receptors is a man aged 25 to 40 in good health and CMV-seronegative. The CDR3 runs from the conserved cysteine through the conserved F or W. A D gene is named only where the DNA matches it firmly. Size is omitted from some rows. Given values are once, few, many or a class for expanded clones.

V	J	size	D	DNA	CDR3
TRBV7-9	TRBJ1-1	-	-	TGTGCCAGCAGCTTAGGGTTTTTGGGGCCGAACACTGAAGCTTTCTTT	CASSLGFLGPNTEAFF
TRBV15	TRBJ1-1	-	-	TGTGCCACCAGCAGAGAGTTACAAACTAGGGCTGAAGCTTTCTTT	CATSRELQTRAEAFF
TRBV5-1	TRBJ1-1	-	-	TGCGCCAGCAGCTTACAACGAGGGATGAACACTGAAGCTTTCTTT	CASSLQRGMNTEAFF
TRBV7-9	TRBJ1-1	-	TRBD1	TGTGCCAGCAGCGAGGGACAGGGGTGTGAAGCTTTCTTT	CASSEGQGCEAFF
TRBV29-1	TRBJ1-1	few	TRBD1	TGCAGCGTTCCTATACAGGGGAGGACTGAAGCTTTCTTT	CSVPIQGRTEAFF
TRBV6-5	TRBJ2-1	-	TRBD1	TGTGCCAGCAGTTCCGGGACAGTTCAATTTGGGCAGTTCTTC	CASSSGTVQFGQFF
TRBV7-9	TRBJ2-1	-	-	TGTGCCAGCAGCTTGCTTCGGAGAGAGCAGTTCTTC	CASSLLRREQFF
TRBV6-5	TRBJ2-3	-	-	TGTGCCAGCCGAGGCCTCGGGGGAACAGATACGCAGTATTTT	CASRGLGGTDTQYF
TRBV7-9	TRBJ2-7	-	TRBD1	TGTGCCAGCAGCCAATCGGGCAGGGGGCAGGACGAGCAGTACTTC	CASSQSGRGQDEQYF
TRBV11-3	TRBJ2-1	-	TRBD2	TGTGCCAGCAGCTGGGGGGGGACTAGAAGCGTCAATGAGCAGTTCTTC	CASSWGGTRSVNEQFF
TRBV28	TRBJ1-6	-	-	TGTGCCAGCAGTTTAAGGGGACTAAATTCACCCCTCCACTTT	CASSLRGLNSPLHF
TRBV15	TRBJ2-3	-	TRBD2	TGTGCCACCAGCAGAGGGGCGGGGGGCTCTAGCACAGATACGCAGTATTTT	CATSRGAGGSSTDTQYF
TRBV19	TRBJ1-1	few	-	TGTGCCAGTAGTATCCAGGGGAATACTGAAGCTTTCTTT	CASSIQGNTEAFF
TRBV5-5	TRBJ1-2	few	-	TGTGCCAGCAGTCTAGACAGGCCCTCTTATTATGGCTACACCTTC	CASSLDRPSYYGYTF
TRBV5-1	TRBJ2-1	-	TRBD2	TGCGCCAGCAGGCGGGAGCCCACGGTCGATGAGCAGTTCTTC	CASRREPTVDEQFF
TRBV12-5	TRBJ2-3	once	TRBD2	TGTGCTAGTGGGGGGGGGACTTATAGCACAGATACGCAGTATTTT	CASGGGTYSTDTQYF
TRBV7-2	TRBJ2-2	many	-	TGTGCCAGCAGCCCCAGTACCGGGGAGCTGTTTTTT	CASSPSTGELFF
TRBV5-1	TRBJ2-7	-	TRBD2	TGCGCCAGCAGCTCGCAGCCGGGAGGCTCCTACGAGCAGTACTTC	CASSSQPGGSYEQYF
TRBV28	TRBJ1-1	-	-	TGTGCCAGCAGTTTAGGGGCCCTATACACTGAAGCTTTCTTT	CASSLGALYTEAFF
TRBV19	TRBJ1-1	-	-	TGTGCCAGTAGGGGGGGACCGACGAACACTGAAGCTTTCTTT	CASRGGPTNTEAFF
TRBV5-1	TRBJ2-2	-	-	TGCGCCAGCAGCCTCTACAGGGCCGGGGAGCTGTTTTTT	CASSLYRAGELFF
TRBV2	TRBJ1-1	-	-	TGTGCCAGCAGTGAAGGAACAGGGCTGCGCGCTTTCTTT	CASSEGTGLRAFF
TRBV6-6	TRBJ1-3	few	-	TGTGCCAGCAGCCTCGGAGGCAGCTCTGGAAACACCATATATTTT	CASSLGGSSGNTIYF
TRBV5-1	TRBJ1-2	-	TRBD1	TGCGCCAGCAGCTTGGGACAAATACAGGGGAGGAATGGCTACACCTTC	CASSLGQIQGRNGYTF
TRBV5-1	TRBJ2-5	-	-	TGCGCCAGCAGCTCGGGTAGTCTGACGGGGGAGACCCAGTACTTC	CASSSGSLTGETQYF
TRBV6-1	TRBJ2-7	-	-	TGTGCCAGCAGGTCCTCCTCTTTCGGGGAGCAGTACTTC	CASRSSSFGEQYF
TRBV7-2	TRBJ2-7	-	-	TGTGCCAGCAGCACAGCGGTAACGGGCTCCTACGAGCAGTACTTC	CASSTAVTGSYEQYF
TRBV15	TRBJ1-5	-	-	TGTGCCACCAGCCCCCGGACAGTGAGCAATCAGCCCCAGCATTTT	CATSPRTVSNQPQHF
TRBV6-5	TRBJ1-2	-	-	TGTGCCAGCGGACGGGGCTATGGCTACACCTTC	CASGRGYGYTF
TRBV6-4	TRBJ2-1	-	TRBD1	TGTGCCAGCAGTGCGGCAGGGGGTTACAATGAGCAGTTCTTC	CASSAAGGYNEQFF
TRBV6-1	TRBJ2-2	-	TRBD1	TGTGCCAGCAGTGATACCGGGACAGACACCGGGGAGCTGTTTTTT	CASSDTGTDTGELFF
TRBV5-6	TRBJ2-2	few	TRBD2	TGTGCCAGCAGCTTGGACGGTAGCGGGAGGCAGAACACCGGGGAGCTGTTTTTT	CASSLDGSGRQNTGELFF
TRBV4-1	TRBJ1-5	few	-	TGCGCCAGCAGCCAAGTCCCGTCGGGCAATCAGCCCCAGCATTTT	CASSQVPSGNQPQHF
TRBV29-1	TRBJ2-3	-	-	TGCAGCGTGACCCTAGAGAGGGCAGATACGCAGTATTTT	CSVTLERADTQYF
TRBV7-2	TRBJ1-6	-	-	TGTGCCAGCAGCCCGGGGTCGGGAGCTTCTTCACCCCTCCACTTT	CASSPGSGASSPLHF
TRBV6-6	TRBJ1-1	-	-	TGTGCCAGCAGTTACTCGGCAGTTTTCGCTGAAGCTTTCTTT	CASSYSAVFAEAFF
TRBV7-2	TRBJ2-3	-	-	TGTGCCAGCAGCTTAGAAGCGATTTACACCCGCCGCACAGATACGCAGTATTTT	CASSLEAIYTRRTDTQYF
TRBV13	TRBJ2-1	-	TRBD1	TGTGCCAGCAGCGCCAAGGGGGGACAGGGGGGAGGCGAGCAGTTCTTC	CASSAKGGQGGGEQFF
TRBV6-1	TRBJ2-7	-	-	TGTGCCCTTAGGCAGGACTACATCTCCTACGAGCAGTACTTC	CALRQDYISYEQYF
TRBV27	TRBJ2-1	-	-	TGTGCCAGCAGTTCCTCACACTACAATGAGCAGTTCTTC	CASSSSHYNEQFF
TRBV7-2	TRBJ2-3	-	TRBD2	TGTGCCAGCAGCTTCCGGGAGGGAATCACAGATACGCAGTATTTT	CASSFREGITDTQYF
TRBV7-3	TRBJ1-1	once	-	TGTGCCAGCAGCTTATTCGCCGGCACTGAAGCTTTCTTT	CASSLFAGTEAFF
TRBV15	TRBJ2-7	-	-	TGTGCCACCAGCAGAGGGATGGTAGGGGCGAGCTACGAGCAGTACTTC	CATSRGMVGASYEQYF
TRBV10-2	TRBJ1-1	few	TRBD1	TGCGCCAGCACCTTGGGACAGGGTTACACTGAAGCTTTCTTT	CASTLGQGYTEAFF
TRBV27	TRBJ2-5	few	-	TGTGCCAGCAGTTTAACGGGGGAGACCCAGTACTTC	CASSLTGETQYF
TRBV4-1	TRBJ2-7	-	TRBD1	TGCGCCAGCAGCCGCCCGGGACAGGGATACGAGCAGTACTTC	CASSRPGQGYEQYF
TRBV6-1	TRBJ1-4	-	TRBD1	TGTGCCAGCAGTGTCGGACAGGGTGTAACGAGGCTGTTTTTT	CASSVGQGVTRLFF
TRBV5-4	TRBJ2-1	many	-	TGTGCCAGCCACGGTTACAATGAGCAGTTCTTC	CASHGYNEQFF
TRBV5-1	TRBJ1-2	few	-	TGCGCCAGCCGTTACGGGACTGACTATGGCTACACCTTC	CASRYGTDYGYTF
TRBV27	TRBJ2-3	-	-	TGTGCCAGCAGTTTATTCGGGGGGCAGACCACAGATACGCAGTATTTT	CASSLFGGQTTDTQYF
TRBV27	TRBJ1-5	once	-	TGTGCCAGCAGTTTGACAGCTCTCATCCATCAGCCCCAGCATTTT	CASSLTALIHQPQHF
TRBV10-3	TRBJ1-4	few	-	TGTGCCACCTTGCGGGACCCTTACCGCCCTAATGAAAAACTGTTTTTT	CATLRDPYRPNEKLFF
TRBV7-9	TRBJ2-1	-	-	TGTGCCAGCAGCTTCCGGGACTACAATGAGCAGTTCTTC	CASSFRDYNEQFF
TRBV11-3	TRBJ2-1	-	TRBD1	TGTGCCAGCAGCCTCGGGACAGGGGGCGGAAATGAGCAGTTCTTC	CASSLGTGGGNEQFF
TRBV5-1	TRBJ2-1	-	TRBD2	TGCGCCAGCAGCTTGGTAGGTAGCGGGAGTCCGAGCTCCTACAATGAGCAGTTCTTC	CASSLVGSGSPSSYNEQFF
TRBV5-1	TRBJ2-2	-	TRBD2	TGCGCCAGCAGCTTAGTAGCGGGAGGAACCGGGGAGCTGTTTTTT	CASSLVAGGTGELFF
TRBV6-5	TRBJ2-4	few	-	TGTGCCAGCAGCTCCACTCAGGGCGGCAAAAACATTCAGTACTTC	CASSSTQGGKNIQYF
TRBV30	TRBJ1-1	-	-	TGTGCCTGGGGACACCAGAACACTGAAGCTTTCTTT	CAWGHQNTEAFF